The clone carrying this T cell receptor (beta chain) appeared a few times. Its antigen is still unknown. This was the immunoSEQ v3.0 assay at survey level. Profiled with immunoSEQ multiplex PCR; TCRdb holds only in-frame clones, not every one. Of fewer than 30,000 clones in the sample, around 84% were seen once. The sample is drawn from a study of long-term antiretroviral therapy in people with HIV. Study-wide context: Collection dates of the earliest samples fall about a decade before the 2015 immediate-ART recommendation.

The CDR3 is 13 residues long. Germline V gene lookup returns CDR1 ENHRY and CDR2 SYGVKD. After removal of 9 bases from V and 4 bases from J, the junction contained 5 bases not matched to a gene. Regarding the study as a whole: Blood dates from 2004 to 2017, possibly under older ART regimens.

The chain has TRBV10-3 and TRBJ2-7; TRBD1 agrees at 11 bases. Sample: unsorted PBMCs, taken 0.8 years after starting antiretroviral therapy. This clonotype originated in a woman younger than 45 with HIV. The CDR3 reads CAIGQGASYEQYF. CDR3 nucleotides: TGTGCCATTGGACAGGGGGCATCGTACGAGCAGTACTTC.